A selection of T cell receptor beta chains follows, all from one sample in a study of T cells in tuberculosis. The assay was immunoSEQ multiplex PCR, and TCRdb's table has in-frame clones only and misses some. The sample consists of about 38,000 clones, approximately 93% of them appearing once. This sample comprised PBMCs, obtained at tuberculosis diagnosis. The receptors here all came from an adult with tuberculosis. Each CDR3 is given with its conserved first and last residue. The D gene is left open where the match is weak. The listing skips clone size in some rows; elsewhere it reads once, few, many or a size class.

D | size | J | V | DNA | CDR3
. | . | TRBJ2-6 | TRBV27 | TGTGCCACAGCAGGGGTGGCCTCTGGGGCCAACGTCCTGACTTTC | CATAGVASGANVLTF
. | . | TRBJ1-3 | TRBV7-9 | TGTGCCAGCAGCCCGCAGTGGGGGGGCAGAACTGGAAACACCATATATTTT | CASSPQWGGRTGNTIYF
. | . | TRBJ1-1 | TRBV7-2 | TGTGCCAGCAGCCCCAGGGGTAATTGGCTGCTAGGAGCTTTCTTT | CASSPRGNWLLGAFF
TRBD2 | once | TRBJ2-3 | TRBV27 | TGTGCCAGCAGCCAAACCGGACTAGCGGGGGCCCCTAGCACAGATACGCAGTATTTT | CASSQTGLAGAPSTDTQYF
TRBD1 | . | TRBJ1-5 | TRBV4-3 | TGCGCCAGCAGCCAAGATTTCTACAGGGGGCATCAGCCCCAGCATTTT | CASSQDFYRGHQPQHF
TRBD1 | . | TRBJ1-2 | TRBV29-1 | TGCAGCGTTACTCTCCAGGGGGTCGGCTATGGCTACACCTTC | CSVTLQGVGYGYTF
. | . | TRBJ2-7 | TRBV2 | TGTGCCAGCAGTGATAGCGGAAACTACGAGCAGTACTTC | CASSDSGNYEQYF
TRBD2 | . | TRBJ2-7 | TRBV5-1 | TGCGCCAGCAGCTTGGAAGGAGCGGGGGTTTCCGAGCAGTACTTC | CASSLEGAGVSEQYF
. | . | TRBJ2-7 | TRBV19 | TGTGCCAGTAGTATCGGTAGGGGATCCTACGAGCAGTACTTC | CASSIGRGSYEQYF
. | few | TRBJ1-1 | TRBV18 | TGTGCCAGCTCACCGGACTATGCACCAGCTTTCTTT | CASSPDYAPAFF
TRBD1 | . | TRBJ2-2 | TRBV9 | TGTGCCAGCAGCGCAGGGGGCCTAGCAGGCGGGGAGCTGTTTTTT | CASSAGGLAGGELFF
TRBD1 | . | TRBJ1-2 | TRBV9 | TGTGCCAGCAGCCCACAACAGGGGCTAGTAGGCTACACCTTC | CASSPQQGLVGYTF
. | . | TRBJ1-6 | TRBV28 | TGTGCCAGCAGTTATGGTTGGGGGCGAGGTTCACCCCTCCACTTT | CASSYGWGRGSPLHF
TRBD2 | . | TRBJ2-3 | TRBV5-1 | TGCGCCAGCAGCTCTAGCGGGGGGAAGTATACGCAGTATTTT | CASSSSGGKYTQYF
TRBD2 | . | TRBJ2-5 | TRBV5-1 | TGCGCCAGCACGGCATTCGGGAGGGAGACCCAGTACTTC | CASTAFGRETQYF
TRBD2 | . | TRBJ2-3 | TRBV2 | TGTGCCAGCATAGAGGCAAGCGGGGGGAGGAATACGCAGTATTTT | CASIEASGGRNTQYF
TRBD2 | . | TRBJ2-3 | TRBV7-3 | TGTGCCAGCAGCCCATATGGGACTAGCGGAGATACGCAGTATTTT | CASSPYGTSGDTQYF
. | . | TRBJ2-5 | TRBV27 | TGTGCCAGCAGTTTAAAGGGGGAGACCCAGTACTTC | CASSLKGETQYF
. | few | TRBJ2-3 | TRBV4-3 | TGCGCCAGCAGCCCTATTGGAGGAAGCACAGATACGCAGTATTTT | CASSPIGGSTDTQYF
TRBD1 | . | TRBJ2-7 | TRBV19 | TGTGCCAGTACGAAGGGGACAGGGACGAGCGAGCAGTACTTC | CASTKGTGTSEQYF
TRBD1 | . | TRBJ1-3 | TRBV2 | TGTGCCAGCAGTCTAGTAGGGACAGGCTCTGGAAACACCATATATTTT | CASSLVGTGSGNTIYF
TRBD1 | . | TRBJ1-1 | TRBV28 | TGTGCCAGCAGCCTTTCGGACAGGGCGTTGTCTGAAGCTTTCTTT | CASSLSDRALSEAFF
. | . | TRBJ1-2 | TRBV9 | TGTGCCAGCAGCGTAGCAGGAACAGGGAACTATGGCTACACCTTC | CASSVAGTGNYGYTF
. | . | TRBJ1-2 | TRBV18 | TGTGCCAGCTCACCGGTCTCTCAGAATAACTATGGCTACACCTTC | CASSPVSQNNYGYTF
TRBD2 | . | TRBJ2-1 | TRBV6-1 | TGTGCCAGCAGTGAAACTAGCGGGGGGGCCTCCTTGAGTGAGCAGTTCTTC | CASSETSGGASLSEQFF
TRBD2 | . | TRBJ2-1 | TRBV19 | TGTGCCAGTAGTTTCGGGGGGGATTACAATGAGCAGTTCTTC | CASSFGGDYNEQFF
. | . | TRBJ1-1 | TRBV13 | TGTGCCAGCAGCTTAGAAGGGGGGGCCGCTGGGGACACTGAAGCTTTCTTT | CASSLEGGAAGDTEAFF
. | . | TRBJ1-6 | TRBV11-2 | TGTGCCAGCGGCTTAGCCGGTCAGGGAAATTCACCCCTCCACTTT | CASGLAGQGNSPLHF
. | once | TRBJ1-4 | TRBV18 | TGTGCCAGCTCACCCCGCGGAACTGACGAAAAACTGTTTTTT | CASSPRGTDEKLFF
TRBD1 | . | TRBJ1-2 | TRBV2 | TGTGCCAGCAACAGACAGGGGAACTATGGCTACACCTTC | CASNRQGNYGYTF
TRBD1 | . | TRBJ1-1 | TRBV5-1 | TGCGCCAGCAGCTTACCGGGACAGGGGAACACTGAAGCTTTCTTT | CASSLPGQGNTEAFF
. | . | TRBJ2-7 | TRBV5-1 | TGCGCCAGCAGCTTACTCGGACAGCCTTCCTACGAGCAGTACTTC | CASSLLGQPSYEQYF
TRBD2 | . | TRBJ2-7 | TRBV5-1 | TGCGCCAGCAGCGTGTCCGGGACGGGAGGGTACGAGCAGTACTTC | CASSVSGTGGYEQYF
. | once | TRBJ1-5 | TRBV28 | TGTGCCAGCAGTTTCAGGGTGGCTAGGAATCAGCCCCAGCATTTT | CASSFRVARNQPQHF
. | . | TRBJ1-3 | TRBV29-1 | TGCAGCGTTGTTGGCAACTCTGGAAACACCATATATTTT | CSVVGNSGNTIYF
TRBD1 | . | TRBJ1-4 | TRBV4-1 | TGCGCCAGCAGCCAAGATTTGGGCAGGGGGGATGAAAAACTGTTTTTT | CASSQDLGRGDEKLFF
. | . | TRBJ1-5 | TRBV6-6 | TGTGCCAGCAGCCCAAAACAGGTTCATCAGCCCCAGCATTTT | CASSPKQVHQPQHF
TRBD1 | . | TRBJ2-7 | TRBV9 | TGTGCCAGCAGCGTAACTGACAGGGGGTTAGGCGAGCAGTACTTC | CASSVTDRGLGEQYF
. | once | TRBJ1-3 | TRBV18 | TGTGCCAGCTCACAGGGCCGCGGACAGTTTTCCTCTGGAAACACCATATATTTT | CASSQGRGQFSSGNTIYF
TRBD1 | . | TRBJ1-5 | TRBV28 | TGTGCCAGCAGTTTCCGTGGGACAGGGGTGTCCAATCAGCCCCAGCATTTT | CASSFRGTGVSNQPQHF
. | . | TRBJ1-1 | TRBV14 | TGTGCCAGCAGCCAAGATTGGGGGCAGGGGAACACTGAAGCTTTCTTT | CASSQDWGQGNTEAFF
TRBD1 | . | TRBJ1-6 | TRBV5-4 | TGTGCCAGCAGCCCAACGGACAGGTTCAATTCACCCCTCCACTTT | CASSPTDRFNSPLHF
TRBD2 | . | TRBJ2-5 | TRBV28 | TGTGCCTGCCGGGAGCGGGGGGGCCGGGAGACCCAGTACTTC | CACRERGGRETQYF
. | . | TRBJ1-2 | TRBV18 | TGTGCCAGCTCCCCCACAGAGGGCAATGGCTACACCTTC | CASSPTEGNGYTF
. | . | TRBJ2-7 | TRBV11-3 | TGTGCCAGCAGCTTCTACAGGCATTACGAGCAGTACTTC | CASSFYRHYEQYF
TRBD1 | . | TRBJ1-2 | TRBV5-4 | TGTGCCAGCAGTCTACAGGGGCCCTATGGCTACACCTTC | CASSLQGPYGYTF
. | few | TRBJ1-5 | TRBV6-1 | TGTGCCAGCAGTGACCGACAAGGCCTACAGCCCCAGCATTTT | CASSDRQGLQPQHF
TRBD1 | . | TRBJ1-1 | TRBV5-4 | TGTGCCAGCAGCCTGGGGGCAGGGGGCCGGCATGATGAAGCTTTCTTT | CASSLGAGGRHDEAFF
. | once | TRBJ2-1 | TRBV5-1 | TGCGCCAGCAGCTTGGGGAGGGACAGTAGATACAATGAGCAGTTCTTC | CASSLGRDSRYNEQFF
TRBD1 | . | TRBJ1-2 | TRBV5-1 | TGCGCCAGCAGCTTGGCAGGGACAGGGGACGGCTACACCTTC | CASSLAGTGDGYTF
TRBD1 | once | TRBJ2-7 | TRBV20-1 | TGCAGTGCTAGGAGGGGGCCCGAGCAGTACTTC | CSARRGPEQYF
. | . | TRBJ1-6 | TRBV9 | TGTGCCAGCAGCGCCCGCACAAGATCACCCCTCCACTTT | CASSARTRSPLHF
. | . | TRBJ2-2 | TRBV7-2 | TGTGCCAGCAGCTTAGGCAGGGTGAACACCGGGGAGCTGTTTTTT | CASSLGRVNTGELFF
TRBD2 | . | TRBJ2-1 | TRBV9 | TGTGCCAGCAGCGTAGGGCTAGCGGGTTTCAATGAGCAGTTCTTC | CASSVGLAGFNEQFF
. | . | TRBJ1-3 | TRBV19 | TGTGCCAGTATAAGCAGGGCCGGAACCTCTGGAAACACCATATATTTT | CASISRAGTSGNTIYF